What follows describes a single T cell receptor beta chain. Its antigen remains unidentified. Here immunoSEQ multiplex PCR was the method, and the copy in TCRdb shows in-frame clones only, minus some. The sample lists about 76,000 clones; about 86% were seen once. These data originate in a study of cytotoxic CD8 clonotypes in ibrutinib-treated CLL. General study findings and limits: Upon ibrutinib response clonality rose, and upon progression it fell back toward baseline.

The CDR3 extends over 17 amino acids. V shed 0 bases and J 2 bases; nucleotides not matched to a gene: 6. Germline V gene data show CDR1 as SGHTA and CDR2 as FQGNSA. The chain employs TRBV7-2 and TRBJ1-3, with 8 bases that match TRBD1. The clonotype comes from a human donor with chronic lymphocytic leukemia. The specimen comprised PBMCs, sampled before ibrutinib treatment. CDR3 nucleotide sequence: TGTGCCAGCAGCTTAGCGGCAGGGGGCGCCCCTGGAAACACCATATATTTT. Its protein product is CASSLAAGGAPGNTIYF.